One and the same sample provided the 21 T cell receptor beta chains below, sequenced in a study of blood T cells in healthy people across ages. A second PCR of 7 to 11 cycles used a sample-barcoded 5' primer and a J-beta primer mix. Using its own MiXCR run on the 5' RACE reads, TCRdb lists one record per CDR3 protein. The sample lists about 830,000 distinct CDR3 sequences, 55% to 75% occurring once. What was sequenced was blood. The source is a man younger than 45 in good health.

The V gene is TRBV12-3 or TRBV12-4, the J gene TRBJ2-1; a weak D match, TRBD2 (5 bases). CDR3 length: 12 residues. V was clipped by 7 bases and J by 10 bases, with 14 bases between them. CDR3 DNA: TGTGCCAGCACCTCAAACGGGGAAGAGCAGTTCTTC. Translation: CASTSNGEEQFF.

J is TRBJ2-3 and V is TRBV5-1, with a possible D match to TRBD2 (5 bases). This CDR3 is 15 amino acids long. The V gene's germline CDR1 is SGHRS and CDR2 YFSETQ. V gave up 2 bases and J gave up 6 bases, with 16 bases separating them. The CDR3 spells CASSFEDGVMDTQYF. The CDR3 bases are TGCGCCAGCAGCTTCGAGGACGGGGTCATGGATACGCAGTATTTT. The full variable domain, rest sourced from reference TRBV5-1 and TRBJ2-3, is KAGVTQTPRYLIKTRGQQVTLSCSPISGHRSVSWYQQTPGQGLQFLFEYFSETQRNKGNFPGRFSGRQFSNSRSEMNVSTLELGDSALYLCASSFEDGVMDTQYFGPGTRLTVL.

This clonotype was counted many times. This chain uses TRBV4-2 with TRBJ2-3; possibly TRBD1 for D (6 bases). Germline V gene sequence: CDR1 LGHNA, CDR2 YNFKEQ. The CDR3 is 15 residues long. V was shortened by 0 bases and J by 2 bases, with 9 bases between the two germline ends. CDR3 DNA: TGTGCCAGCAGCCAAGAGGACAGCCTCACAGATACGCAGTATTTT. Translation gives CASSQEDSLTDTQYF.

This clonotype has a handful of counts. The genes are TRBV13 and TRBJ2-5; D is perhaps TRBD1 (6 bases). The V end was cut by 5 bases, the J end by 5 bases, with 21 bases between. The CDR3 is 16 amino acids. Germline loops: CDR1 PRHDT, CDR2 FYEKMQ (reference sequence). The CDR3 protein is CASSANGAATGETQYF. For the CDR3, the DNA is TGTGCCAGCAGCGCTAACGGAGCGGCCACAGGGGAGACCCAGTACTTC.

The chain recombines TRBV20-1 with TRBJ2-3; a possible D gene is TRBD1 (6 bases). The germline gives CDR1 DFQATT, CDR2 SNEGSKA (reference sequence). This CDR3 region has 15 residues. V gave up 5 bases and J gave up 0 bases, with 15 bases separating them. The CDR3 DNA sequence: TGCAGTGCTCTGGTTGGGGGCCCTAGCACAGATACGCAGTATTTT. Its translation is CSALVGGPSTDTQYF.

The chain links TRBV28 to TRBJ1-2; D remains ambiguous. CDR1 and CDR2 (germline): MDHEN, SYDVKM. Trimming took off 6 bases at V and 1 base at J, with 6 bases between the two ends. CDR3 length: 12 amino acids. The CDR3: CASRTLNYGYTF. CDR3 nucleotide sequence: TGTGCCAGCAGAACTCTTAACTATGGCTACACCTTC.

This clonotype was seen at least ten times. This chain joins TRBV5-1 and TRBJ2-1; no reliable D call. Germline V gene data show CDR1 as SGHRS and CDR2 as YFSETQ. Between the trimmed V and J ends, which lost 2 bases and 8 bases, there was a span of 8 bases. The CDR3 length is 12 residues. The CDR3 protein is CASSLGLDEQFF. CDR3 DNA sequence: TGCGCCAGCAGCTTAGGGCTAGATGAGCAGTTCTTC.

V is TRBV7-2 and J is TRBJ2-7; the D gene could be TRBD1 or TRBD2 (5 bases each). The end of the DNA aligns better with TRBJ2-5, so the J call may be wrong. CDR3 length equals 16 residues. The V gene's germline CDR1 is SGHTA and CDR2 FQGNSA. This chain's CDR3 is CASSLYSGHWLETQYF. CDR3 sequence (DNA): TGTGCCAGCAGCTTATATTCGGGGCATTGGTTAGAGACCCAGTACTTC.

In nucleotides, the CDR3 is TGTGCCAGCATCTTTTTAGGCGATGAGCAGTTCTTC. Translating gives CASIFLGDEQFF. V and J are TRBV7-2 and TRBJ2-1; unclear D gene. This CDR3 is 12 amino acids long. The V gene lost 7 bases and the J gene lost 8 bases, with 12 bases spanning the gap. Germline CDR1 and CDR2: SGHTA and FQGNSA.

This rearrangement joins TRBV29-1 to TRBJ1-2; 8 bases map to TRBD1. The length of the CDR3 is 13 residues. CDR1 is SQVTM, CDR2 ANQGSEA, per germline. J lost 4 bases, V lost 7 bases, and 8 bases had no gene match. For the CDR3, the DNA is TGCAGCGCCAGAACGGGACAGGCCTATGGCTACACCTTC. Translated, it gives CSARTGQAYGYTF.

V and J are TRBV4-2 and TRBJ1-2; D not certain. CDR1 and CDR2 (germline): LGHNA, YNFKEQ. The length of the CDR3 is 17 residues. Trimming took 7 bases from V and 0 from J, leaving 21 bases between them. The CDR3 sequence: CASTERVAISANYGYTF. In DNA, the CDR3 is TGTGCCAGCACCGAAAGGGTGGCGATATCAGCTAACTATGGCTACACCTTC.

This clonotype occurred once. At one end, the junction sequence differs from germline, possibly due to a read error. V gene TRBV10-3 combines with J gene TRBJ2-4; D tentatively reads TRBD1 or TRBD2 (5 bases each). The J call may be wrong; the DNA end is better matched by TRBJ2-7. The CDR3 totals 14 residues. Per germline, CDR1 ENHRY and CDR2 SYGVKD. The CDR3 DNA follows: TGTGCCGTCAGTCCAGGGCTAGCTAAAGACGAGCAGTACTTC. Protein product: CAVSPGLAKDEQYF.

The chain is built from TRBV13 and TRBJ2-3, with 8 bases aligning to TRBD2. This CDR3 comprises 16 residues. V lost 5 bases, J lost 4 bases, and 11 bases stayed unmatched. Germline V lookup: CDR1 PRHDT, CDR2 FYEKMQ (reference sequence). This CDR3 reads CASSALTSVVADTQYF. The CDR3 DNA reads TGTGCCAGCAGCGCCCTGACTAGCGTAGTAGCAGATACGCAGTATTTT.

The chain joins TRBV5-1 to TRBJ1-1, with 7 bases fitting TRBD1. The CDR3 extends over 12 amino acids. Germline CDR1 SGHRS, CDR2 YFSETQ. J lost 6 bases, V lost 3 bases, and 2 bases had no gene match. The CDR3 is CASSYQGAEAFF. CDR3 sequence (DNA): TGCGCCAGCAGCTATCAGGGGGCTGAAGCTTTCTTT.

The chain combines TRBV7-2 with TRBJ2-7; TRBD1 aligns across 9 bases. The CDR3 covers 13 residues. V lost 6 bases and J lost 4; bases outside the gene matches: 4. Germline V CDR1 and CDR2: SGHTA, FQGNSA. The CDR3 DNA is TGTGCCAGCAGAGGGACAGGGAGGTACGAGCAGTACTTC. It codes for CASRGTGRYEQYF.

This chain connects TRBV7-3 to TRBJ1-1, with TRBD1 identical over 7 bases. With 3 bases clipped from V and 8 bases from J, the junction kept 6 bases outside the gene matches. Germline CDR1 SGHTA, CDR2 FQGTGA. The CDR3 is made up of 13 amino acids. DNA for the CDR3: TGTGCCAGCAGCTTGGGACAACAGGGGGAAGCTTTCTTT. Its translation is CASSLGQQGEAFF.

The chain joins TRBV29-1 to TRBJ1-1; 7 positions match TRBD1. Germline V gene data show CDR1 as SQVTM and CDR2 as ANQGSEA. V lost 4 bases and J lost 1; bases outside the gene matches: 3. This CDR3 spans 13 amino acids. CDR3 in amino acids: CSVGRTGNTEAFF. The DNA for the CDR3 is TGCAGCGTTGGGAGGACAGGGAACACTGAAGCTTTCTTT.

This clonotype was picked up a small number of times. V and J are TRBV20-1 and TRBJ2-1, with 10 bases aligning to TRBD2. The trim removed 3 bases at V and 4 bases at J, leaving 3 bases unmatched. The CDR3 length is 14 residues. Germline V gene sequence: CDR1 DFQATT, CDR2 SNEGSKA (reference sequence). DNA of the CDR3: TGCAGTGCTAGTTCTAGCGGGAGTTACAATGAGCAGTTCTTC. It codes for CSASSSGSYNEQFF.

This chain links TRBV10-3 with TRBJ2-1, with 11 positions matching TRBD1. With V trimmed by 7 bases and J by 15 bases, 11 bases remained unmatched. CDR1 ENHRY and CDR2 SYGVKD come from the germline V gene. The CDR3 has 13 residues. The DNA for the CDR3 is TGTGCCATCATTCCGGACAGGGGGCGCATCCTGTTCTTC. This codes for CAIIPDRGRILFF.

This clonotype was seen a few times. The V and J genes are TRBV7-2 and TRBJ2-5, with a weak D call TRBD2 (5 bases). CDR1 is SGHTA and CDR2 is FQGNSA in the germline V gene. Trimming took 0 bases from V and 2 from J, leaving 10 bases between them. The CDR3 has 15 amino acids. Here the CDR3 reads CASSLAQRAQETQYF. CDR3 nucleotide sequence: TGTGCCAGCAGCTTAGCACAGAGGGCGCAAGAGACCCAGTACTTC.

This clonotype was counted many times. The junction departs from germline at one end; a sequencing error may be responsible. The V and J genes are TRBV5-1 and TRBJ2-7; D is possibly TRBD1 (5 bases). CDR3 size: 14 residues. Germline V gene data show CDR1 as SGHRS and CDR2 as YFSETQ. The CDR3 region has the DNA TGTGCCAGCAGCTTAGCCCCAGGGACCTACGAGCAGTACTTC. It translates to CASSLAPGTYEQYF.